The entry that follows covers one T cell receptor beta chain sequence. V lost 3 bases to trimming and J lost 4 bases; unmatched junction nucleotides: 8. Germline CDR1 reads GTSNPN; CDR2 reads SVGIG (reference sequence). The length of the CDR3 is 15 residues. This sample is part of a study of blood T cell repertoires in COVID-19. About the research overall: Samples taken during acute and convalescent COVID-19 were collected in the United States, Italy and Spain. The analysed material was cDNA or gDNA that came from T cells, B-cell-depleted T cells, or PBMCs.

As processed by the authors: Using reference gene primer amplification, nucleated cell counts were estimated. The protocol was immunoSEQ multiplex PCR, while the TCRdb copy is restricted to in-frame clones and leaves out a portion. For V, J and clone size, that table is used; D and trimming come from the DNA. Of about 110,000 clones in the sample, roughly 80% were seen once. The chain links TRBV30 to TRBJ2-3; 9 bases align to TRBD2. The source material was peripheral blood. The TCR comes from a woman aged 40 to 50 with acute or convalescent COVID-19. This CDR3 reads CAWSGLATTADTQYF. CDR3 nucleotide sequence: TGTGCCTGGAGCGGACTAGCGACCACCGCAGATACGCAGTATTTT.